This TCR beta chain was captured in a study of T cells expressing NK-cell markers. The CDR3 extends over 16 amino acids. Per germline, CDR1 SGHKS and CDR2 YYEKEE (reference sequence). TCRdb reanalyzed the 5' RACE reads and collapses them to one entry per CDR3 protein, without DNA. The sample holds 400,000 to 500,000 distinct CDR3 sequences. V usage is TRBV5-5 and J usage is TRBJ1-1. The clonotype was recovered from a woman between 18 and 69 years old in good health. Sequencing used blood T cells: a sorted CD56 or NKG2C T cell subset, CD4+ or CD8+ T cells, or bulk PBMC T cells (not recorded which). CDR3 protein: CASSLEGGPWDTEAFF. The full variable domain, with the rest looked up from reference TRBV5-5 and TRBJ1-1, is DAGVTQSPTHLIKTRGQQVTLRCSPISGHKSVSWYQQVLGQGPQFIFQYYEKEERGRGNFPDRFSARQFPNYSSELNVNALLLGDSALYLCASSLEGGPWDTEAFFGQGTRLTVV.